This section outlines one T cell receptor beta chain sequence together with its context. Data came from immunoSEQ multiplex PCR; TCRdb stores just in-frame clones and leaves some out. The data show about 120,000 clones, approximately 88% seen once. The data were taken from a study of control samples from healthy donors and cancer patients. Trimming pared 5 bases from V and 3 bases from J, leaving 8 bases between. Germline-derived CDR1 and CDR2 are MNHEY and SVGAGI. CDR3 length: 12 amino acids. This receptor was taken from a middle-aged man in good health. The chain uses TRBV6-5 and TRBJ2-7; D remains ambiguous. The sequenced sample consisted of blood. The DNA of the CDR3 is TGTGCCAGCAGTAACGACGGCTACGAGCAGTACTTC. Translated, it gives CASSNDGYEQYF.